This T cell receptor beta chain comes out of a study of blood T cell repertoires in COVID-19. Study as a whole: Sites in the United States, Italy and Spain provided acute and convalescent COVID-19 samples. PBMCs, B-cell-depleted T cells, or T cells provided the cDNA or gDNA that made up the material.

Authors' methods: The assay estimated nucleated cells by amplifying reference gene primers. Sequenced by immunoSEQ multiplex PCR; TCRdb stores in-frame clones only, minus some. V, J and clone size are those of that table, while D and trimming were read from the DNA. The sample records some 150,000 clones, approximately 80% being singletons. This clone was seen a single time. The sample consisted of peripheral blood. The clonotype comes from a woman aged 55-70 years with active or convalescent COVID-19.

Here the CDR3 DNA reads TGTGCCACCAGCGGGGACAGTGTTTACGAGCAGTACGTC. Protein: CATSGDSVYEQYV. V is TRBV24-1 and J is TRBJ2-7, with 7 bases that match TRBD1. Germline loops: CDR1 KGHDR, CDR2 SFDVKD. The CDR3 covers 13 residues. J lost 4 bases, V lost 7 bases, and 6 bases had no gene match.